The 18 T cell receptor beta chains below were found in one sample sequenced in a study of PD-L1 blockade in urothelial cancer. The table came from immunoSEQ multiplex PCR; TCRdb's copy has only in-frame clones and leaves some out. The repertoire includes tens of thousands of clones, approximately 86% of them detected once, and 3.7% sits in the top ten. Here the sequenced sample was PBMCs, taken around atezolizumab (anti-PD-L1) treatment. The receptors derive from a man aged 45-65 years with urothelial cancer.

The sample holds one count of this clone. The chain carries TRBV5-6 and TRBJ1-2; D may be TRBD1 (6 bases). The V gene's germline CDR1 is SGHDT and CDR2 YYEEEE. CDR3 length: 14 residues. The V end lost 5 bases, the J end lost 0 bases, and 11 bases lay between the germline ends. The CDR3 nucleotides read TGTGCCAGCAGGCCGGACAGAGCTAACTATGGCTACACCTTC. Residues: CASRPDRANYGYTF.

This sequence joins TRBV11-2 and TRBJ2-1; 12 nucleotides agree with TRBD2. CDR1 is SGHAT and CDR2 is FQNNGV in the germline V gene. V gave up 5 bases and J gave up 6 bases; unmatched junction bases: 8. There are 16 residues in the CDR3. The CDR3 is CASSARLAGVSNEQFF. The CDR3 DNA reads TGTGCCAGCAGCGCAAGACTAGCGGGAGTTTCCAATGAGCAGTTCTTC.

The J gene is TRBJ2-7, the V gene TRBV10-2; D is possibly TRBD2 (5 bases). This CDR3 comprises 17 residues. The germline V gene encodes CDR1 WSHSY and CDR2 SAAADI. The germline V and J ends were trimmed by 3 bases and 2 bases, with 20 bases remaining between them. The CDR3 loop reads CASSDFGGWVMAYEQYF. CDR3 bases: TGCGCCAGCAGTGATTTTGGCGGGTGGGTGATGGCCTACGAGCAGTACTTC.

V and J are TRBV7-9 and TRBJ2-7; 10 nucleotides line up with TRBD2. The CDR3 is 18 residues long. Trimming removed 5 bases from V and 1 base from J; junction bases left unmatched: 14. CDR1 and CDR2 from the germline V gene are SEHNR and FQNEAQ (reference sequence). The CDR3 loop is CASSPKATTGLASYEQYF. In DNA form, the CDR3 reads TGTGCCAGCAGCCCCAAAGCAACGACGGGACTAGCGTCCTACGAGCAGTACTTC.

V usage is TRBV2 and J usage is TRBJ1-3; TRBD1 aligns across 11 bases. The germline gives CDR1 SNHLY, CDR2 FYNNEI. CDR3 size: 17 residues. V dropped 4 bases and J dropped 1; count of bases not matched to a gene: 6. This CDR3 is CASSAGTGGRSGNTIYF. As DNA, the CDR3 is TGTGCCAGCAGTGCTGGGACAGGGGGAAGATCTGGAAACACCATATATTTT.

The chain has TRBV27 and TRBJ1-1; the D gene is possibly TRBD1 (6 bases). The germline gives CDR1 MNHEY, CDR2 SMNVEV (reference sequence). Trimming pared 5 bases from V and 1 base from J, leaving 23 bases between. CDR3 length: 18 residues. The DNA for the CDR3 is TGTGCCAGCAGTCCATCTTTAGCTGGGGGCTGGACGAACACTGAAGCTTTCTTT. Its protein product is CASSPSLAGGWTNTEAFF.

This chain uses TRBV25-1 with TRBJ1-4; D may be TRBD1 (5 bases). The CDR3 loop spans 14 amino acids. The V and J ends lost 3 bases and 7 bases respectively, with 12 bases between them. Per the germline V gene, CDR1 is MGHDK and CDR2 is SYGVNS. The DNA for the CDR3 is TGTGCCAGCAGTGATCGAAGGGGTTCTGAAAAACTGTTTTTT. This gives the protein CASSDRRGSEKLFF. The full variable domain, completed using reference TRBV25-1 and TRBJ1-4, is EADIYQTPRYLVIGTGKKITLECSQTMGHDKMYWYQQDPGMELHLIHYSYGVNSTEKGDLSSESTVSRIRTEHFPLTLESARPSHTSQYLCASSDRRGSEKLFFGSGTQLSVL.

As DNA, the CDR3 is TGTGCCAGCAGCTTGGGCTTCCGGGAGCAGTACTTC. Its translation is CASSLGFREQYF. This rearrangement joins TRBV11-2 to TRBJ2-7; D ambiguous. The CDR3 covers 12 residues. Germline CDR1 SGHAT, CDR2 FQNNGV. Trimming removed 3 bases at V and 7 bases at J, with 10 bases between.

The V gene is TRBV28, the J gene TRBJ2-7, with TRBD1 matching 10 bases. The CDR3 totals 13 residues. After removal of 10 bases from V and 4 bases from J, the junction contained 7 bases not matched to a gene. Germline V gene sequence: CDR1 MDHEN, CDR2 SYDVKM. DNA for the CDR3: TGTGCCACACACCGGGACAGGGGTTACGAGCAGTACTTC. Amino acid sequence: CATHRDRGYEQYF.

The V call is TRBV12-5, the J call TRBJ1-5; D perhaps matches TRBD1 (5 bases). The V gene's germline CDR1 is LGHNT and CDR2 FRNRAP. V was clipped by 6 bases and J by 2 bases, with 14 bases between them. The CDR3 consists of 15 residues. Written as DNA, the CDR3 is TGTGCTAGTGGCCTACAGGACCGGGGCAATCAGCCCCAGCATTTT. Its translation: CASGLQDRGNQPQHF.

The chain employs TRBV7-2 and TRBJ2-7; 8 bases are shared with TRBD1. Germline CDR1 is SGHTA and CDR2 is FQGNSA. This CDR3 spans 16 amino acids. V lost 4 bases and J lost 3; bases outside the gene matches: 11. The DNA of the CDR3 is TGTGCCAGCAGCTCCATCGGACAGGGTCTGAACTACGAGCAGTACTTC. Translating gives CASSSIGQGLNYEQYF.

This chain links TRBV7-8 with TRBJ2-3; 8 bases match TRBD2. This CDR3 has 16 residues. CDR1 is SGHVS and CDR2 is FQNEAQ in the germline V gene. V dropped 4 bases and J dropped 0; count of bases not matched to a gene: 6. CDR3 coding DNA: TGTGCCAGCAGCTCGCTTGTAGCGGGGAGCACAGATACGCAGTATTTT. Translating gives CASSSLVAGSTDTQYF.

The chain has TRBV7-2 and TRBJ2-1; maybe TRBD1 (5 bases). V lost 5 bases, J lost 15 bases, and 17 bases lay in between. CDR1 is SGHTA, CDR2 FQGNSA, per germline. The CDR3 contains 12 residues. For the CDR3, the DNA is TGTGCCAGCAGCCCCCCAGCGAGGCAGGGGTTCTTC. Protein sequence: CASSPPARQGFF.

This clone appeared a single time. The chain combines TRBV4-1 with TRBJ2-1, with a tentative D call TRBD1 (5 bases). Trimming removed 5 bases at V and 6 bases at J, with 20 bases between. Germline CDR1 MGHRA, CDR2 YSYEKL. This CDR3 contains 16 residues. The CDR3 protein is CASSSGQGPPLNEQFF. The CDR3 DNA is TGCGCCAGCAGCTCGGGCCAGGGTCCGCCGCTCAATGAGCAGTTCTTC.

This clone was recorded only once. The chain has TRBV11-3 and TRBJ2-3; D perhaps matches TRBD2 (5 bases). Germline lookup yields CDR1 SGHNT and CDR2 YENEEA. This CDR3 spans 13 amino acids. Trimming shortened V by 0 bases and J by 6 bases, and 7 bases separated the two germline ends. CDR3 sequence: CASSLEAGDTQYF. CDR3 sequence (DNA): TGTGCCAGCAGCTTAGAGGCGGGCGATACGCAGTATTTT. Full variable domain (outside the CDR3, taken from reference TRBV11-3 and TRBJ2-3): EAGVVQSPRYKIIEKKQPVAFWCNPISGHNTLYWYLQNLGQGPELLIRYENEEAVDDSQLPKDRFSAERLKGVDSTLKIQPAELGDSAVYLCASSLEAGDTQYFGPGTRLTVL.

The gene calls are TRBV27 and TRBJ1-1; 7 bases are shared with TRBD1. The V and J ends lost 5 bases and 1 base, in that order; junction bases with no gene match: 7. The CDR3 length is 15 residues. Germline values: CDR1 MNHEY, CDR2 SMNVEV (reference sequence). The CDR3 spells CASSLLWTGNTEAFF. CDR3 DNA: TGTGCCAGCAGTCTTCTCTGGACAGGGAACACTGAAGCTTTCTTT.

This chain joins TRBV9 and TRBJ2-7; D possibly corresponds to TRBD1 (7 bases). V shed 1 base and J shed 7 bases, with 15 bases lying between them. The CDR3 is 14 amino acids. Germline-derived CDR1 and CDR2 are SGDLS and YYNGEE. The CDR3: CASSVTGRGEEQYF. The CDR3, as DNA: TGTGCCAGCAGCGTAACCGGCAGGGGGGAAGAGCAGTACTTC.

The sample holds one count of this clone. This chain connects TRBV28 to TRBJ2-2; 9 bases line up with TRBD1. With 5 bases clipped from V and 7 bases from J, the junction kept 5 bases outside the gene matches. Per germline, CDR1 MDHEN and CDR2 SYDVKM. The CDR3 is made up of 14 amino acids. The CDR3: CASSQQGAGGELFF. In nucleotides, the CDR3 is TGTGCCAGCAGTCAACAGGGGGCCGGCGGGGAGCTGTTTTTT. The full variable domain, in which reference TRBV28 and TRBJ2-2 provide the parts outside the CDR3, is DVKVTQSSRYLVKRTGEKVFLECVQDMDHENMFWYRQDPGLGLRLIYFSYDVKMKEKGDIPEGYSVSREKKERFSLILESASTNQTSMYLCASSQQGAGGELFFGEGSRLTVL.